This T cell receptor beta chain was profiled in a study of cytomegalovirus exposure and HLA in healthy donors. Study summary: Early on, a data release was issued that held roughly 80 million unique TCRs from HLA-typed donors.

V dropped 2 bases and J dropped 1 base, with 17 bases sitting between them. The CDR3 is made up of 17 amino acids. Germline assignment: CDR1 SGHRS and CDR2 YFSETQ. The PCR had 60 Vbeta and 13 Jbeta primers. Sequencing was performed with immunoSEQ multiplex PCR; in TCRdb, only in-frame clones are kept and a portion is missing. The table includes some 150,000 clones, 82% detected once. This clonotype originated in a man aged 18-30 years in good health and CMV-seropositive. The specimen was PBMCs. The chain is built from TRBV5-1 and TRBJ2-3, with a weak D call TRBD1 (6 bases). The CDR3: CASSLPSSRGGTDTQYF. The DNA of the CDR3 is TGCGCCAGCAGCTTACCTAGCAGCAGGGGCGGCACAGATACGCAGTATTTT.